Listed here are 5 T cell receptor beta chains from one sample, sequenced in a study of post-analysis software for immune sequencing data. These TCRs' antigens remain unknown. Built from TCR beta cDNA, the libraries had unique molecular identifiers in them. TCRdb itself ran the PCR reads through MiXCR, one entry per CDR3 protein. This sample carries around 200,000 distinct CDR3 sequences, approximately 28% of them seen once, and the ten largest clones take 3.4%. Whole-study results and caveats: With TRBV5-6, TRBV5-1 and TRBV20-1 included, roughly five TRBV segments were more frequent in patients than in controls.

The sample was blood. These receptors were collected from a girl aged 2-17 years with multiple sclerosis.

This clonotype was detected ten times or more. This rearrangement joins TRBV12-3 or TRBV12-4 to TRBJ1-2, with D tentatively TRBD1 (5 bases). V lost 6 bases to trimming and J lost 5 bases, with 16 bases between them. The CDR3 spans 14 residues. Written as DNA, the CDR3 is TGTGCCAGCAGCCCTATTGGGGCGAAATATGGCTACACCTTC. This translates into CASSPIGAKYGYTF.

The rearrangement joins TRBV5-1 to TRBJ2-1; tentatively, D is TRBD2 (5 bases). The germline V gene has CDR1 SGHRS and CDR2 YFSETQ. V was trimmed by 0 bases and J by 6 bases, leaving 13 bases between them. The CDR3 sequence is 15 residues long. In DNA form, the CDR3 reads TGCGCCAGCAGCTTGGAACCCCAAGCGGTCAATGAGCAGTTCTTC. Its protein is CASSLEPQAVNEQFF.

The CDR3 DNA sequence: TGTGCCAGCAGCTTAGCCCACACACAAGAGACCCAGTACTTC. Protein: CASSLAHTQETQYF. The chain joins TRBV11-1 to TRBJ2-5; D call uncertain. The CDR3 extends over 14 amino acids. The germline gives CDR1 SGHAT, CDR2 FQDESV (reference sequence). V lost 0 bases, J lost 2 bases, and 7 bases lay in between. Full variable domain (outside the CDR3, taken from reference TRBV11-1 and TRBJ2-5): EAEVAQSPRYKITEKSQAVAFWCDPISGHATLYWYRQILGQGPELLVQFQDESVVDDSQLPKDRFSAERLKGVDSTLKIQPAELGDSAMYLCASSLAHTQETQYFGPGTRLLVL.

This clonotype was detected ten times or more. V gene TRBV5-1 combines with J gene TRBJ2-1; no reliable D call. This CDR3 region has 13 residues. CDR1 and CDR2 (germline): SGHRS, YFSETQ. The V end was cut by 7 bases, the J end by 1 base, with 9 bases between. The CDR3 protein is CASQPDSYNEQFF. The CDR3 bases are TGCGCCAGCCAGCCGGATTCCTACAATGAGCAGTTCTTC. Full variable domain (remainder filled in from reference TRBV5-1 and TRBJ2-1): KAGVTQTPRYLIKTRGQQVTLSCSPISGHRSVSWYQQTPGQGLQFLFEYFSETQRNKGNFPGRFSGRQFSNSRSEMNVSTLELGDSALYLCASQPDSYNEQFFGPGTRLTVL.

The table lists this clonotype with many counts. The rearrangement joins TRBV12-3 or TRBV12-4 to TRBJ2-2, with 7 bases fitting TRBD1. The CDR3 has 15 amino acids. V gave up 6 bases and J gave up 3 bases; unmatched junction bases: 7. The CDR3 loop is CASRTGTEHTGELFF. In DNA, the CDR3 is TGTGCCAGCAGGACGGGGACAGAGCACACCGGGGAGCTGTTTTTT.